Given below is one T cell receptor (beta chain) in context. Its antigen is not identified. V was clipped by 3 bases and J by 0 bases, with 7 bases between them. Per germline, CDR1 SGHKS and CDR2 YYEKEE (reference sequence). The CDR3 is made up of 14 amino acids. A multiplex PCR was run with 60 Vbeta primers and 13 Jbeta primers. Clones were read by immunoSEQ multiplex PCR, and TCRdb kept only the in-frame ones, dropping some. The table for this sample gives about 65,000 clones. This sample is part of a study of cytomegalovirus exposure and HLA in healthy donors. Whole-study findings and limits: Reports credit the classifier with highly specific, highly sensitive diagnosis of cytomegalovirus status. The HLA-A and HLA-B alleles of most subjects were reportedly predicted accurately from TCR beta sequences. An apparent linkage of common viral pathogens to several of the most significant clusters emerged in a later analysis.

The origin of this receptor is a boy younger than 18 in good health and CMV-seronegative. Sequenced material: PBMCs. The chain is built from TRBV5-5 and TRBJ1-5; the D gene is possibly TRBD1 (6 bases). CDR3 in DNA: TGTGCCAGCAGCTCGACAGGTAGCAATCAGCCCCAGCATTTT. This translates into CASSSTGSNQPQHF.